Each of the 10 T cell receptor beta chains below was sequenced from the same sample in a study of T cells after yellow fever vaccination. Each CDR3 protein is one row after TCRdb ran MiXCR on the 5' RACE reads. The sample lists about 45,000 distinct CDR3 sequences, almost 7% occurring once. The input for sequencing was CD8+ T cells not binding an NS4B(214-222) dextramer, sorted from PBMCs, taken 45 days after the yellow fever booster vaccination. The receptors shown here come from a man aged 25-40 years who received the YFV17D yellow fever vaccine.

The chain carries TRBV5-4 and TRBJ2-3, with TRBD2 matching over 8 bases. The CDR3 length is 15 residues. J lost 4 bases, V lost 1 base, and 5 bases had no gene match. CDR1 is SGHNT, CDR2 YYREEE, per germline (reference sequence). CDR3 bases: TGTGCCAGCAGCTTGTCAGGACTAGCTCCAGATACGCAGTATTTT. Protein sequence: CASSLSGLAPDTQYF.

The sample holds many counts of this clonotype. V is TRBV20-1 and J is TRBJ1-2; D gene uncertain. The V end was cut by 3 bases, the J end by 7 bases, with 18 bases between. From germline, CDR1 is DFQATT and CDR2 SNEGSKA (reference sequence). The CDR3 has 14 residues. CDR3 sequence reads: CSASWGSGITGYTF. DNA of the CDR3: TGCAGTGCTAGTTGGGGTTCGGGGATCACTGGCTACACCTTC.

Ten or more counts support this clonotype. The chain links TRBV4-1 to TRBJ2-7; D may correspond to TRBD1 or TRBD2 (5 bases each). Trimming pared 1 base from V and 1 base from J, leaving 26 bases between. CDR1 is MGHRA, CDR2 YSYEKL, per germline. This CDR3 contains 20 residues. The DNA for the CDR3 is TGCGCCAGCAGCCAAGGTCAGACCGGGACCCGGGCCTTTTGGTCCTACGAGCAGTACTTC. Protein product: CASSQGQTGTRAFWSYEQYF.

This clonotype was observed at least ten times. CDR3 bases: TGTGCCAGCTCACCGGGCACTGAAGCTTTCTTT. Translating gives CASSPGTEAFF. This chain joins TRBV18 and TRBJ1-1; no definite D call. Deletions cut 3 bases from V and 4 bases from J, with 3 bases between. This CDR3 has 11 amino acids. CDR1 KGHSH and CDR2 LQKENI come from the germline V gene.

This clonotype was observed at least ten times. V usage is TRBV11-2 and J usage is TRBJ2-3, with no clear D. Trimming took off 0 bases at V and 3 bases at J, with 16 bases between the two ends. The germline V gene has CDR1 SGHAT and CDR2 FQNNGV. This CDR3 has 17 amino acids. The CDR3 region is CASSLDPDPTITDTQYF. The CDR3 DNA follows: TGTGCCAGCAGCTTAGATCCCGACCCTACAATAACAGATACGCAGTATTTT. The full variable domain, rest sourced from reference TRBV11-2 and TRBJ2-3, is EAGVAQSPRYKIIEKRQSVAFWCNPISGHATLYWYQQILGQGPKLLIQFQNNGVVDDSQLPKDRFSAERLKGVDSTLKIQPAKLEDSAVYLCASSLDPDPTITDTQYFGPGTRLTVL.

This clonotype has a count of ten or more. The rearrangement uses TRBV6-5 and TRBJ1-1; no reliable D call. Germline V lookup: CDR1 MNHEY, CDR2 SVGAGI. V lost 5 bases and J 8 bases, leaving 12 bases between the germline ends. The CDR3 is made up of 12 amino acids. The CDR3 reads CASSGVLSEAFF. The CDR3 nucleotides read TGTGCCAGCAGTGGAGTACTATCCGAAGCTTTCTTT.

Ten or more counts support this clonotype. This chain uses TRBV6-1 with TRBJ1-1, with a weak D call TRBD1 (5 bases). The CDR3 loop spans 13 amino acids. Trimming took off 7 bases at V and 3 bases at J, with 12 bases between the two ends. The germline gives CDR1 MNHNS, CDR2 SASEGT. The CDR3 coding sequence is TGTGCCAGCATGACCAGGGTTGACACTGAAGCTTTCTTT. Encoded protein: CASMTRVDTEAFF.

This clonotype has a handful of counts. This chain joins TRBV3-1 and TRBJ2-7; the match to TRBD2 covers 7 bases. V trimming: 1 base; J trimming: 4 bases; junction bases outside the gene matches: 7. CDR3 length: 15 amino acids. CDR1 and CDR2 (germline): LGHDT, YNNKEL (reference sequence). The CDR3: CASSQVWDYYYEQYF. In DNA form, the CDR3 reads TGTGCCAGCAGCCAAGTGTGGGACTACTATTACGAGCAGTACTTC.

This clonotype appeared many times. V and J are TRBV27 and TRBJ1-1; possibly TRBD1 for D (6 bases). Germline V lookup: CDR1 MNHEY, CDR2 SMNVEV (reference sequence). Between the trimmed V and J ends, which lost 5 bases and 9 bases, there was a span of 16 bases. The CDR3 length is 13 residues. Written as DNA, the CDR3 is TGTGCCAGCAGTACGCCGCAGGGGAAAAAAGCTTTCTTT. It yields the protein CASSTPQGKKAFF.

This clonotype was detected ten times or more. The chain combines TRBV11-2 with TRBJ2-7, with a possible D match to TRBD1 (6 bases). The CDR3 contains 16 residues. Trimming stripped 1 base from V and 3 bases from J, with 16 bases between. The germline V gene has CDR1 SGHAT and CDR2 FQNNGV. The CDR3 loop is CASSLATSTGFYEQYF. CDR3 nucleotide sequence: TGTGCCAGCAGCTTAGCAACTTCGACAGGCTTCTACGAGCAGTACTTC.